Sequencing of this T cell receptor beta chain was carried out in a study of blood T cell repertoires in COVID-19. On the study more broadly: T cells, B-cell-depleted T cells, or PBMCs provided the cDNA or gDNA that served as material.

The method was immunoSEQ multiplex PCR; TCRdb's version includes in-frame clones alone and lacks a portion of them. The data show under 200,000 clones, roughly 80% seen once. The CDR3 is 13 amino acids. Germline V gene sequence: CDR1 SGHDT, CDR2 YYEEEE. V was cut by 4 bases and J by 1 base, with 8 bases left in between. This clone was observed many times. Material for sequencing was peripheral blood. This sequence was found in a man in his 60s with acute or convalescent COVID-19. The rearrangement joins TRBV5-6 to TRBJ1-1; D call uncertain. The CDR3 spells CASSPGGNTEAFF. The DNA of the CDR3 is TGTGCCAGCAGCCCCGGAGGGAACACTGAAGCTTTCTTT.